These 24 T cell receptor beta chains share one sample of origin, sequenced in a study of cytomegalovirus exposure and HLA in healthy donors. PCR amplification relied on 60 Vbeta primers (plus 13 Jbeta primers). TCRdb keeps only in-frame clones here, not all; method: immunoSEQ multiplex PCR. The repertoire holds 85,000 to 130,000 clones, with around 9.1% as singletons. The sequencing sample was made of PBMCs. The receptors were gathered from a middle-aged man in good health and CMV-seropositive.

The chain employs TRBV13 and TRBJ2-7; TRBD2 aligns across 12 bases. CDR1 and CDR2 (germline): PRHDT, FYEKMQ (reference sequence). J gave up 0 bases and V 0 bases, and 6 bases lay outside the gene matches. This CDR3 has 18 amino acids. This chain's CDR3 is CASSLGDLAGGVSYEQYF. In DNA form, the CDR3 reads TGTGCCAGCAGCTTAGGCGATCTAGCGGGAGGGGTCTCCTACGAGCAGTACTTC.

This clone was seen a few times. The chain has TRBV19 and TRBJ2-7, with D possibly matching TRBD1 (5 bases). This CDR3 spans 15 amino acids. V was trimmed by 5 bases and J by 6 bases, leaving 20 bases between them. The V gene's germline CDR1 is LNHDA and CDR2 SQIVND (reference sequence). CDR3 nucleotide sequence: TGTGCCAGTAGTCCGACCGGGCTAAAAAGGGGCGAGCAGTACTTC. As protein: CASSPTGLKRGEQYF.

This chain uses TRBV15 with TRBJ2-1; 8 bases agree with TRBD2. With V trimmed by 2 bases and J by 7 bases, 4 bases remained unmatched. CDR1 and CDR2 from the germline V gene are LNHNV and YYDKDF (reference sequence). CDR3 length equals 14 residues. CDR3 protein: CATSRSGSINEQFF. The CDR3 DNA reads TGTGCCACCAGCAGAAGCGGGAGTATTAATGAGCAGTTCTTC.

This clone appeared a few times. V and J are TRBV18 and TRBJ1-1; possible D gene TRBD1, 5 bases. Germline V gene sequence: CDR1 KGHSH, CDR2 LQKENI. This CDR3 has 13 amino acids. The V end was cut by 3 bases, the J end by 5 bases, with 10 bases between. CDR3 sequence reads: CASSPGGTTEAFF. In nucleotides, the CDR3 is TGTGCCAGCTCACCCGGGGGAACAACTGAAGCTTTCTTT. The whole variable domain, remainder taken from reference TRBV18 and TRBJ1-1, is NAGVMQNPRHLVRRRGQEARLRCSPMKGHSHVYWYRQLPEEGLKFMVYLQKENIIDESGMPKERFSAEFPKEGPSILRIQQVVRGDSAAYFCASSPGGTTEAFFGQGTRLTVV.

Here the CDR3 DNA reads TGTGGAACCTCATCTGGGACAGCCCCATACAATGAGCAGTTCTTC. Its protein is CGTSSGTAPYNEQFF. The chain combines TRBV27 with TRBJ2-1; 7 nucleotides agree with TRBD1. Germline V gives CDR1 MNHEY, CDR2 SMNVEV (reference sequence). The CDR3 contains 15 residues.

The chain links TRBV9 to TRBJ2-7, with D unclear. CDR3 size: 13 residues. Trimming removed 0 bases at V and 4 bases at J, with 8 bases between. CDR1 SGDLS and CDR2 YYNGEE come from the germline V gene. The CDR3 is CASSVDPDYEQYF. The CDR3 DNA reads TGTGCCAGCAGCGTAGACCCAGATTACGAGCAGTACTTC.

V and J are TRBV29-1 and TRBJ2-1; 9 bases are a match to TRBD2. The CDR3 sequence is 14 residues long. Germline V lookup: CDR1 SQVTM, CDR2 ANQGSEA. J gave up 7 bases and V 1 base, and 5 bases lay outside the gene matches. The chain's CDR3 is CSVEGAGGGNEQFF. CDR3 sequence (DNA): TGCAGCGTTGAAGGGGCGGGAGGGGGAAATGAGCAGTTCTTC.

The sample holds a few counts of this clone. The chain uses TRBV5-6 and TRBJ2-3; a possible D gene is TRBD1 (6 bases). Germline CDR1 and CDR2: SGHDT and YYEEEE. The CDR3 consists of 15 residues. V lost 5 bases to trimming and J lost 0 bases, with 13 bases between them. The CDR3 is CASSRLQGSTDTQYF. CDR3 in DNA: TGTGCCAGCAGTCGGCTACAGGGTAGCACAGATACGCAGTATTTT.

The CDR3 spells CASSEVGTGPGRPQHF. CDR3 DNA sequence: TGTGCCAGCAGTGAAGTCGGGACAGGGCCCGGGCGGCCCCAGCATTTT. V gene TRBV6-1 combines with J gene TRBJ1-5, with 9 bases lining up with TRBD1. CDR1 and CDR2 (germline): MNHNS, SASEGT. Trimming cost V 1 base and J 9 bases; bases outside gene matches: 10. This CDR3 spans 16 amino acids.

This clone was detected a few times. This chain joins TRBV6-1 and TRBJ2-2; D unclear. The CDR3 loop spans 14 amino acids. Looked up from germline, CDR1 is MNHNS and CDR2 is SASEGT. Trimming left V 1 base short and J 6 bases short, with 9 bases between. In DNA, the CDR3 is TGTGCCAGCAGTGAAGGAGGTTTCTCCGGGGAGCTGTTTTTT. This translates into CASSEGGFSGELFF.

This clone occurred a few times. The chain combines TRBV11-3 with TRBJ2-2; 9 nucleotides match TRBD2. V gave up 4 bases and J gave up 4 bases; unmatched junction bases: 16. Germline V lookup: CDR1 SGHNT, CDR2 YENEEA. CDR3 length equals 19 residues. CDR3 amino acids: CASSYTSGFLGATTGELFF. CDR3 sequence (DNA): TGTGCCAGCAGCTATACTAGCGGGTTCTTGGGGGCGACCACCGGGGAGCTGTTTTTT.

This clone appeared a few times. CDR3 DNA: TGCGCCAGCAGCCAAGGGGGGACTAGATTCCCCAATGAGCAGTTCTTC. It encodes CASSQGGTRFPNEQFF. The genes are TRBV4-1 and TRBJ2-1, with 8 bases fitting TRBD2. Germline V CDR1 and CDR2: MGHRA, YSYEKL. Trimming removed 1 base from V and 6 bases from J; junction bases left unmatched: 8. The CDR3 sequence is 16 residues long.

This clone has just a few counts. The genes are TRBV30 and TRBJ1-5; D is uncertain. Germline lookup yields CDR1 GTSNPN and CDR2 SVGIG (reference sequence). Deletions cut 0 bases from V and 2 bases from J, with 5 bases between. The CDR3 sequence is 13 residues long. This CDR3 is CAWSVLGNQPQHF. The CDR3 DNA follows: TGTGCCTGGAGTGTACTTGGCAATCAGCCCCAGCATTTT.

Remarks on this clone: One end of the junction does not line up with germline, which may come from a read error. The rearrangement links TRBV23-1 to TRBJ1-2, with D uncertain. TRBV23-1 is given ORF status, its function remaining uncertain. This CDR3 spans 12 amino acids. CDR3: CASSRGRFTLFF. For the CDR3, the DNA is TGCGCCAGCAGCCGAGGTCGCTTTACGCTATTCTTC.

This clone came up a few times. The chain carries TRBV21-1 and TRBJ1-5. TRBV21-1 is described as a pseudogene. This CDR3 is 14 amino acids long. The CDR3 coding sequence is TGTGCCAGCAGCAAGATCGGGGGCAATCAGCCCCAGCATTTT. Protein: CASSKIGGNQPQHF.

This sequence joins TRBV27 and TRBJ2-3, with 8 bases identical to TRBD1. The V and J ends lost 4 bases and 4 bases, in that order; junction bases with no gene match: 4. Germline lookup yields CDR1 MNHEY and CDR2 SMNVEV (reference sequence). The CDR3 sequence is 14 residues long. This CDR3 is CASSSRQGPDTQYF. The CDR3 DNA reads as TGTGCCAGCAGTTCTAGACAGGGGCCAGATACGCAGTATTTT.

This clone has more than one count but fewer than ten. V is TRBV21-1 and J is TRBJ2-1; the table calls TRBD2, which could not be checked here. TRBV21-1 represents a pseudogene. CDR3 length equals 20 residues. In DNA form, the CDR3 reads TGTGCCAGCCCTCACAGATCGAGGAGGGGATCGTCCTTTGCCTACAATGAGCAGTTCTTC. Amino acids: CASPHRSRRGSSFAYNEQFF.

J is TRBJ2-3 and V is TRBV11-2; 9 nucleotides agree with TRBD1. CDR1 SGHAT and CDR2 FQNNGV come from the germline V gene. V gave up 5 bases and J gave up 4 bases; unmatched junction bases: 1. The CDR3 consists of 13 residues. The DNA for the CDR3 is TGTGCCAGCAGCCGACAGGGGGCAGATACGCAGTATTTT. Encoded protein: CASSRQGADTQYF.

This clone was counted only a few times. This chain connects TRBV29-1 to TRBJ2-3; 12 nucleotides line up with TRBD2. Germline CDR1 reads SQVTM; CDR2 reads ANQGSEA. Germline trimming cut 3 bases from V and 4 bases from J; bases unmatched to any gene: 11. The CDR3 length is 17 residues. The CDR3 region has the DNA TGCAGCGTTGAGGGGATGGCTAGCGGGAGGGCGGCAGATACGCAGTATTTT. Protein sequence: CSVEGMASGRAADTQYF.

The J gene is TRBJ2-1, the V gene TRBV29-1; 8 positions match TRBD2. The CDR3 contains 14 residues. Germline CDR1 and CDR2: SQVTM and ANQGSEA. Unmatched junction bases numbered 6, after V lost 5 bases and J lost 3 bases. CDR3 region: CSVQTSGIYNEQFF. The CDR3 region has the DNA TGCAGCGTTCAAACTAGCGGAATCTACAATGAGCAGTTCTTC.

This clone was seen only a few times. The genes are TRBV6-5 and TRBJ2-2; 7 nucleotides agree with TRBD2. The V gene's germline CDR1 is MNHEY and CDR2 SVGAGI. The V segment lost 6 bases and the J segment 1 base; nucleotides outside the gene matches: 5. The CDR3 consists of 15 residues. The CDR3 bases are TGTGCCAGCAGAGAACTAGCGTGGAACACCGGGGAGCTGTTTTTT. Amino acid sequence: CASRELAWNTGELFF.

CDR3 bases: TGCGCCAGCAGCCTTATCCCAGGTCCTAGCTCCTACGAGCAGTACTTC. It specifies CASSLIPGPSSYEQYF. The rearrangement uses TRBV4-1 and TRBJ2-5; D uncertain. The end of the DNA is better explained by TRBJ2-7, so the J call may be wrong. The CDR3 contains 16 residues. Germline V gene lookup returns CDR1 MGHRA and CDR2 YSYEKL.

In its sample, this clone was seen a few times. The chain employs TRBV6-1 and TRBJ1-1; D remains unclear. The V gene lost 5 bases and the J gene lost 1 base, with 5 bases spanning the gap. Germline V gene lookup returns CDR1 MNHNS and CDR2 SASEGT. The CDR3 loop spans 12 amino acids. As DNA, the CDR3 is TGTGCCAGCAGTCTAAAGAACACTGAAGCTTTCTTT. Translating it yields CASSLKNTEAFF.

The rearrangement uses TRBV5-1 and TRBJ1-4; TRBD1 matches at 7 bases. The germline V gene has CDR1 SGHRS and CDR2 YFSETQ. The CDR3 consists of 14 residues. V lost 5 bases to trimming and J lost 4 bases; unmatched junction nucleotides: 5. The CDR3 bases are TGCGCCAGCAGTTGGGACAGTCGTAATGAAAAACTGTTTTTT. Translated, it gives CASSWDSRNEKLFF.